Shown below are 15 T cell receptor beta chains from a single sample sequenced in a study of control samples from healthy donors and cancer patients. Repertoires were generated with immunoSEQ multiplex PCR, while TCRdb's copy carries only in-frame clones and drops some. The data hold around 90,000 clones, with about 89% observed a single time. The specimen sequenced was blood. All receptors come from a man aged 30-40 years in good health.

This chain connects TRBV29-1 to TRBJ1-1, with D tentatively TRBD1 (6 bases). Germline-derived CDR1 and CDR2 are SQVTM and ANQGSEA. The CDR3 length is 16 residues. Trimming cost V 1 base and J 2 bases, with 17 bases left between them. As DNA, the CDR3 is TGCAGCGTTGAAGTATCAGGGACAAATATCAACACTGAAGCTTTCTTT. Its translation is CSVEVSGTNINTEAFF.

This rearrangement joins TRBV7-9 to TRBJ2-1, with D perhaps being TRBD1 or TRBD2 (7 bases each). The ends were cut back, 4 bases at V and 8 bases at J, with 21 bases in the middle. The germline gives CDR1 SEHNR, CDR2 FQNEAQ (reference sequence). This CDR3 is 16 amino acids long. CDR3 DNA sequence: TGTGCCAGCAGCTCGGCAGAGCGGGACAGCAAGGATGAGCAGTTCTTC. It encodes CASSSAERDSKDEQFF.

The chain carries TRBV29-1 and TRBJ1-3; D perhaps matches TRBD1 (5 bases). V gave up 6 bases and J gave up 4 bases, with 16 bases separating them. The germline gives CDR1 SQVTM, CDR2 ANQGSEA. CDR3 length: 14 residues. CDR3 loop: CSVAVDTGGNTIYF. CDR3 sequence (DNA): TGCAGCGTCGCGGTGGACACCGGGGGAAACACCATATATTTT. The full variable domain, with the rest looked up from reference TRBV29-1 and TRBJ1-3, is SAVISQKPSRDICQRGTSLTIQCQVDSQVTMMFWYRQQPGQSLTLIATANQGSEATYESGFVIDKFPISRPNLTFSTLTVSNMSPEDSSIYLCSVAVDTGGNTIYFGEGSWLTVV.

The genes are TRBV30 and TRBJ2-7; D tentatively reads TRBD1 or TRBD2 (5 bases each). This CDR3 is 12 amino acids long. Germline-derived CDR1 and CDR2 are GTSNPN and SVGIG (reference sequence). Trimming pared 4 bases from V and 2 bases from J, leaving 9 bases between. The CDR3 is CAWNRDPYEQYF. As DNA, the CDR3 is TGTGCCTGGAACCGGGACCCCTACGAGCAGTACTTC.

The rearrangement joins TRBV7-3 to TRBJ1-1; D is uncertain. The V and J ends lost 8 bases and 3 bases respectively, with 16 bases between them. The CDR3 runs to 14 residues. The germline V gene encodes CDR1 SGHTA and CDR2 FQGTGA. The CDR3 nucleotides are TGTGCCAGCGCCCCTTCTAACCGGGACACTGAAGCTTTCTTT. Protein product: CASAPSNRDTEAFF.

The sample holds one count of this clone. The CDR3 region has the DNA TGTGCCAGTAGTGCCAGGGGGCGCAGTTATGACGAGCAGTACTTC. This sequence encodes CASSARGRSYDEQYF. The chain recombines TRBV19 with TRBJ2-7, with TRBD1 matching 8 bases. CDR3 length equals 15 residues. The junction had 11 bases not matched to a gene; V was cut back by 5 bases and J by 5 bases. From germline, CDR1 is LNHDA and CDR2 SQIVND (reference sequence).

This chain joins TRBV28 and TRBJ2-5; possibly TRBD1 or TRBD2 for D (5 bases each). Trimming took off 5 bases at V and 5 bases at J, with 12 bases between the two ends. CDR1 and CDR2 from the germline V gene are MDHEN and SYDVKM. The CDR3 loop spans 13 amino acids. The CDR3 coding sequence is TGTGCCAGCAGTCCCGGGGCGCGGGAGACCCAGTACTTC. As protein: CASSPGARETQYF. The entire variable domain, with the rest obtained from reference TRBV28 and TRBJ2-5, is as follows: DVKVTQSSRYLVKRTGEKVFLECVQDMDHENMFWYRQDPGLGLRLIYFSYDVKMKEKGDIPEGYSVSREKKERFSLILESASTNQTSMYLCASSPGARETQYFGPGTRLLVL.

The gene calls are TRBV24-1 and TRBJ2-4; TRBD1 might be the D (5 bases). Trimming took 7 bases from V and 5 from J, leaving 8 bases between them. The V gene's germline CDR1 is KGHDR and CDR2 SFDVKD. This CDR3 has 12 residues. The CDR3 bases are TGTGCCACCAGGGACACCGAAAACATTCAGTACTTC. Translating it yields CATRDTENIQYF.

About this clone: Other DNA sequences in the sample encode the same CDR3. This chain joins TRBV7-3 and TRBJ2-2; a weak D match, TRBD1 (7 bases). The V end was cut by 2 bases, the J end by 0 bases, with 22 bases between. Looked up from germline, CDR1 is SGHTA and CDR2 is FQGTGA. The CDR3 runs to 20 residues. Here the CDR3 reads CASSLLGRRGEISNTGELFF. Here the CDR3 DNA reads TGTGCCAGCAGCTTATTGGGGCGCAGGGGGGAGATATCGAACACCGGGGAGCTGTTTTTT. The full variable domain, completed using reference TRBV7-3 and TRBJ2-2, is GAGVSQTPSNKVTEKGKYVELRCDPISGHTALYWYRQSLGQGPEFLIYFQGTGAADDSGLPNDRFFAVRPEGSVSTLKIQRTERGDSAVYLCASSLLGRRGEISNTGELFFGEGSRLTVL.

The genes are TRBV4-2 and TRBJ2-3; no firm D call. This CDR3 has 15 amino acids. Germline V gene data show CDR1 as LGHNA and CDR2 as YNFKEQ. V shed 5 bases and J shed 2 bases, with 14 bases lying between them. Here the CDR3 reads CASSISALYTDTQYF. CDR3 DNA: TGTGCCAGCAGCATCAGTGCGTTGTACACAGATACGCAGTATTTT.

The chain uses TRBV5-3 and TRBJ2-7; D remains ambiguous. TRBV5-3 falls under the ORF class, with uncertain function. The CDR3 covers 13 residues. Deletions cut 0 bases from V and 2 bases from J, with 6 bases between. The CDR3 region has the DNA TGTGCCAGAAGCTTGGGGCCCCCCTACGAGCAGTACGTC. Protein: CARSLGPPYEQYV.

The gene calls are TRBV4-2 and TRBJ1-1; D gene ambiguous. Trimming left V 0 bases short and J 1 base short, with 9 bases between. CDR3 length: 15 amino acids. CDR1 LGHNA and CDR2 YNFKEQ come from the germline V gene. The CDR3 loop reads CASSQDLGRNTEAFF. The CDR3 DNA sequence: TGTGCCAGCAGCCAAGACCTAGGGAGGAACACTGAAGCTTTCTTT.

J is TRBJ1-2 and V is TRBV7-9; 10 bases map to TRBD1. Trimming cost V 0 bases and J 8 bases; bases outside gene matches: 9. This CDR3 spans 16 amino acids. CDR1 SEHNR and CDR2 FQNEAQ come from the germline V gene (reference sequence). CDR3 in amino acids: CASSLARTGGEYGYTF. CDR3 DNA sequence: TGTGCCAGCAGCTTAGCGAGGACAGGGGGGGAGTACGGCTACACCTTC.

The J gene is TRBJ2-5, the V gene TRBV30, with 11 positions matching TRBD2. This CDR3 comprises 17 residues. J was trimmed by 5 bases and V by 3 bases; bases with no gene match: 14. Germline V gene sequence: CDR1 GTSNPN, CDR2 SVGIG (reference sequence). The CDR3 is CAWSAGLAGPSRETQYF. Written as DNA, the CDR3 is TGTGCCTGGAGCGCCGGACTAGCGGGCCCTTCCCGGGAGACCCAGTACTTC.

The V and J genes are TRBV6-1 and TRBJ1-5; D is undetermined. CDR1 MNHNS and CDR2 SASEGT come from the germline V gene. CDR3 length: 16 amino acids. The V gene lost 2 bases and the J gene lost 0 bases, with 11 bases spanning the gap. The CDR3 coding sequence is TGTGCCAGCAGTGAATTTCTGGGGATTAGCAATCAGCCCCAGCATTTT. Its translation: CASSEFLGISNQPQHF.